This T cell receptor beta chain was profiled in a study of shared T cell receptors in the human thymus (dated by TCRdb to the early 2020s). Turning to the overall study: The study examined how the human thymus generates shared, self-reactive T-cell receptor alpha chains.

CDR1 and CDR2 were assigned from the germline V gene (reference sequence) as LNHDA and SQIVND. The CDR3 numbers 16 residues from cysteine through phenylalanine. The only DNA kept is the CDR3, 48 bases in frame from the first base. At the junction V is shortened by 2 bases and J by 4 bases, with 15 bases in between. On this clone: Its antigen target is currently unknown. No base-level quality is on record; no much larger clone is a single base apart.

The library was produced with the immunoSEQ multiplex PCR assay. This immuneACCESS table, as held by TCRdb, lists in-frame sequences with V and J called but not all clones. Of the missing ones, under half trace to an unresolved V gene in checked studies; the others have no known cause. The sample table contains 650,000 to 950,000 clones; only one count was recorded for 70% to 90% of them. The ten largest account for more than 0.01% of the sample. The sample was also reused in another study, on human thymus T cells. The second study's paper adds: Donors were immunologically healthy infants undergoing open corrective cardiac surgery for congenital heart defects in Finland. Thymus tissue was obtained as surgical resects removed during corrective cardiac surgery. Usage of V and J gene segments appeared to be biased in both the thymic and the peripheral blood repertoires. The related research found that thymic TCR repertoires overlapped highly between unrelated individuals. The study used under 10 infant thymus samples plus four related peripheral blood samples to characterize TCR alpha and beta repertoires. Donor ages ranged from roughly 7 to 250 days, and the cohort comprised five to seven male and two female infants. Thymocytes were freed from the tissue by mechanical means and kept at -70 degrees C as pellets of about 9-33 million cells. Genomic DNA was extracted from frozen cell pellets with a QIAsymphony instrument. TCRB and TCRAD loci were amplified from a standardized quantity of quality-controlled genomic DNA using the immunoSEQ multiplex PCR assay. The amplicons covered the V(D)J region and were long enough to include the CDR3 and to identify the V and J genes. The amplicons were sequenced on an Illumina platform via the commercial immunoSEQ service. Primer bias and sequencing errors were corrected as previously described, and TCRAD and TCRB definitions were based on the IMGT database. Repertoires were analysed with immunoSEQ Analyzer 3.0 and VDJTools, covering basic statistics, V/J segment usage, diversity estimates, rarefaction and pairwise overlap. To estimate diversity, the Chao1, ChaoE, Efron-Thisted, Shannon and inverse Simpson indices were applied, and diversity was also estimated on datasets down-sampled to the smallest sample. Repertoire overlap was assessed by strict matching of CDR3 nucleotide sequence, V gene and J gene, and clustering was done by Jaccard-based multidimensional scaling. On average, about 810,000 unique TCRB clonotypes were obtained from thymus samples, compared with roughly 89,000 from blood samples.

The rearranged segments are TRBV19 and TRBJ1-5, and TRBD1 may be the D gene, going by 6 matching bases. The sequenced sample consisted of thymocytes. This sequence originates from a girl under three years old with a congenital heart defect. Donor details come from another sample of the same person, matched by shared clones. The nucleotide sequence reads TGTGCCAGTAGTATACAGGACAGAGAGATTAATCAGCCCCAGCATTTT. The resulting protein is CASSIQDREINQPQHF.